This T cell receptor beta chain was recorded in a study of tumor and adjacent non-tumor tissue in lung cancer. As for the study in general: Histology: about 13 adenocarcinoma, a couple of squamous cell carcinoma, 1 small cell lung cancer. Each sample yielded 3.9 million or so productive TCRbeta reads on average.

On this clonotype: Antigen: not known.

The template was RNA from unsorted bulk tissue. This non-tumor lung sample came from over 3 cm beyond the tumor edge. TCRbeta libraries were built with three rounds of nested PCR, modified from ARM-PCR. One entry per CDR3 protein, called by TCRdb with MiXCR from the multiplex PCR reads. The sample lists 98,000 or so distinct CDR3 sequences; around three quarters were seen once. The V and J ends lost 5 bases and 4 bases, in that order; junction bases with no gene match: 14. The CDR3 consists of 19 residues. Germline CDR1 reads SGHNT; CDR2 reads YENEEA. General study findings and limits: TCR diversity was significantly greater in tumor than normal lung tissue.

The rearrangement uses TRBV11-3 and TRBJ2-2, with 12 bases matching TRBD2. Input material: distant non-tumor lung tissue. The clonotype originates from a man in his fifties or sixties with small cell lung cancer. The CDR3 DNA reads as TGTGCCAGCAGCCGTGATGACACGGGACTAGCGGGTTGCACCGGGGAGCTGTTTTTT. Amino acids: CASSRDDTGLAGCTGELFF.